These 15 T cell receptor beta chains originate from one sample sequenced in a study of OX40 agonist ivuxolimab in advanced cancers. Repertoires were generated with immunoSEQ multiplex PCR, while TCRdb's copy carries only in-frame clones and drops some. The sample carries 50,000 to 65,000 clones, about 91% recorded once. The sample was CD4+ or CD8+ T cells sorted from blood, taken in a trial of the OX40 agonist ivuxolimab. These receptor sequences come from an adult with an advanced solid tumor such as melanoma, head and neck, liver or kidney cancer.

CDR3 DNA: TGTGCCAGCAGTTTATCGCAGGGGGCGAGGACCGGGGAGCTGTTTTTT. Translation gives CASSLSQGARTGELFF. The rearrangement links TRBV27 to TRBJ2-2; 8 nucleotides match TRBD1. V gave up 0 bases and J gave up 5 bases; unmatched junction bases: 5. The germline gives CDR1 MNHEY, CDR2 SMNVEV (reference sequence). The CDR3 runs 16 residues.

Only one count was recorded for this clone. The chain couples TRBV27 to TRBJ2-1; no clear D gene. CDR3 length: 16 amino acids. Germline assignment: CDR1 MNHEY and CDR2 SMNVEV (reference sequence). Trimming removed 2 bases at V and 8 bases at J, with 19 bases between. Written as DNA, the CDR3 is TGTGCCAGCAGTTTAACCCCTTTTTTGGCCGGCGATGAGCAGTTCTTC. Translating it yields CASSLTPFLAGDEQFF.

This chain connects TRBV7-2 to TRBJ1-5; 9 bases match TRBD1. From germline, CDR1 is SGHTA and CDR2 FQGNSA. Trimming took 1 base from V and 5 from J; bases not matched to a gene: 3. The CDR3 length is 15 residues. The CDR3 DNA reads as TGTGCCAGCAGCTTAGTACAGGGGGCACATCAGCCCCAGCATTTT. Translation: CASSLVQGAHQPQHF.

The rearrangement links TRBV28 to TRBJ1-5; 9 bases map to TRBD1. With V trimmed by 6 bases and J by 6 bases, 9 bases remained unmatched. Germline CDR1 and CDR2: MDHEN and SYDVKM. This CDR3 has 15 amino acids. CDR3 nucleotide sequence: TGTGCCAGCAGCCTCGGACAGGGGAGGGCTCAGCCCCAGCATTTT. It yields the protein CASSLGQGRAQPQHF.

This clone has just one count. CDR3 DNA sequence: TGTGCCAGCAGCTGGGCGGTGGGTCAGCCCCAGCATTTT. The encoded protein is CASSWAVGQPQHF. V usage is TRBV7-2 and J usage is TRBJ1-5; D ambiguous. This CDR3 is 13 amino acids long. Deletions cut 4 bases from V and 6 bases from J, with 10 bases between. The V gene's germline CDR1 is SGHTA and CDR2 FQGNSA.

The rearrangement joins TRBV7-9 to TRBJ2-7; D might be TRBD2 (5 bases). The V gene lost 1 base and the J gene lost 1 base, with 11 bases spanning the gap. This CDR3 comprises 15 residues. The germline gives CDR1 SEHNR, CDR2 FQNEAQ (reference sequence). The chain's CDR3 is CASSLEWGESYEQYF. The CDR3 DNA follows: TGTGCCAGCAGCTTAGAATGGGGAGAATCCTACGAGCAGTACTTC. The full variable domain, in which reference TRBV7-9 and TRBJ2-7 provide the parts outside the CDR3, is DTGVSQNPRHKITKRGQNVTFRCDPISEHNRLYWYRQTLGQGPEFLTYFQNEAQLEKSRLLSDRFSAERPKGSFSTLEIQRTEQGDSAMYLCASSLEWGESYEQYFGPGTRLTVT.

Regarding this clone: One junction end does not reproduce the germline sequence, and a read error may be involved. J is TRBJ2-3 and V is TRBV19, with 15 nucleotides matching TRBD2. Germline CDR1 reads LNHDA; CDR2 reads SQIVND (reference sequence). This CDR3 spans 18 amino acids. DNA of the CDR3: TGTGCCAGTAGTTTCGGGACTAGCGGGGGGCCAATCACAAATACGCAGTATTTT. Translating it yields CASSFGTSGGPITNTQYF.

This chain joins TRBV6-5 and TRBJ1-4, with D possibly being TRBD1 (5 bases). The CDR3 runs to 14 residues. The ends were cut back, 4 bases at V and 8 bases at J, with 14 bases in the middle. Per the germline V gene, CDR1 is MNHEY and CDR2 is SVGAGI. CDR3 region: CASSLEGIREKLFF. CDR3 bases: TGTGCCAGCAGTTTAGAGGGGATTCGGGAAAAACTGTTTTTT.

This clone occurred once. The chain couples TRBV27 to TRBJ1-1, with D uncertain. Per the germline V gene, CDR1 is MNHEY and CDR2 is SMNVEV (reference sequence). The CDR3 contains 16 residues. V was pared by 5 bases and J by 1 base, with 17 bases between. The CDR3 DNA reads as TGTGCCAGCAGTCTTACGATGGGTGGCGGGAACACTGAAGCTTTCTTT. Amino acid sequence: CASSLTMGGGNTEAFF.

The chain carries TRBV7-9 and TRBJ2-1, with TRBD2 matching 8 bases. This CDR3 comprises 16 residues. Germline CDR1 is SEHNR and CDR2 is FQNEAQ (reference sequence). Trimming cost V 6 bases and J 3 bases; bases outside gene matches: 10. The CDR3 reads CASRPYSGTIYNEQFF. The DNA for the CDR3 is TGTGCCAGCAGACCATATAGCGGGACAATCTACAATGAGCAGTTCTTC.

This clone was counted only a few times. The chain recombines TRBV30 with TRBJ1-5; possible D gene TRBD1, 6 bases. Looked up from germline, CDR1 is GTSNPN and CDR2 is SVGIG (reference sequence). V gave up 1 base and J gave up 6 bases, with 13 bases separating them. The CDR3 has 14 residues. The CDR3 protein is CAWSAGTWTQPQHF. Here the CDR3 DNA reads TGTGCCTGGAGTGCCGGGACATGGACTCAGCCCCAGCATTTT.

The genes are TRBV27 and TRBJ1-5; possibly TRBD1 for D (5 bases). Germline CDR1 is MNHEY and CDR2 is SMNVEV (reference sequence). The CDR3 length is 15 residues. Trimming shortened V by 1 base and J by 6 bases, and 13 bases separated the two germline ends. The CDR3 sequence: CASSLYRGYGQPQHF. The CDR3 DNA is TGTGCCAGCAGTTTATATCGGGGCTACGGTCAGCCCCAGCATTTT.

V and J are TRBV27 and TRBJ2-5; the match to TRBD1 covers 7 bases. J lost 4 bases, V lost 5 bases, and 4 bases had no gene match. CDR3 size: 13 residues. Germline V gene data show CDR1 as MNHEY and CDR2 as SMNVEV (reference sequence). As DNA, the CDR3 is TGTGCCAGCAGTCTGACAGGGCCAGAGACCCAGTACTTC. Amino acid sequence: CASSLTGPETQYF.

V and J are TRBV28 and TRBJ1-3; TRBD1 matches 8 bases. This CDR3 is built from 14 residues. The germline V gene has CDR1 MDHEN and CDR2 SYDVKM. V shed 6 bases and J 6 bases; nucleotides not matched to a gene: 7. CDR3 bases: TGTGCCAGCAGCCCGGGACAGGTGGAAAACACCATATATTTT. Amino acids: CASSPGQVENTIYF.

The CDR3 DNA sequence: TGTGCCAGCAGCACAACAGGGCACAAGTCCTACGAGCAGTACTTC. Protein sequence: CASSTTGHKSYEQYF. The V call is TRBV7-9, the J call TRBJ2-7; D might be TRBD1 (6 bases). The CDR3 sequence is 15 residues long. Germline-derived CDR1 and CDR2 are SEHNR and FQNEAQ (reference sequence). V was trimmed by 5 bases and J by 1 base, leaving 15 bases between them. Full variable domain (outside the CDR3, taken from reference TRBV7-9 and TRBJ2-7): DTGVSQNPRHKITKRGQNVTFRCDPISEHNRLYWYRQTLGQGPEFLTYFQNEAQLEKSRLLSDRFSAERPKGSFSTLEIQRTEQGDSAMYLCASSTTGHKSYEQYFGPGTRLTVT.